This entry lists 18 T cell receptor beta chains sequenced from one sample in a study of shared clonotypes between healthy human individuals. CD45RO-negative CD8 cells positively selected for CCR7 made up the naive population, which excluded terminally differentiated effector memory CD45RA+ cells. Libraries were prepared by immunoSEQ multiplex PCR; TCRdb keeps only in-frame clonotypes and omits some of them. Of about 1.9 million clones detected, 80% to 95% appear once; the ten largest clones hold around 1.8%. The sample consisted of naive CD8+ T cells from PBMCs. The receptors were sampled from a man aged 18 to 29 in good health. Some clones in this sample may be carry-over from other donors' samples.

A note on this clone: Other DNA sequences of this sample code for an identical CDR3. This sequence joins TRBV5-5 and TRBJ2-7; D not resolved. CDR1 and CDR2 (germline): SGHKS, YYEKEE (reference sequence). V was shortened by 4 bases and J by 4 bases, with 6 bases between the two germline ends. The CDR3 contains 11 residues. CDR3 in DNA: TGTGCCAGCAGCCTTGCATACGAGCAGTACTTC. It codes for CASSLAYEQYF.

This chain uses TRBV19 with TRBJ1-2, with D unresolved. V lost 3 bases and J 5 bases, leaving 13 bases between the germline ends. There are 14 residues in the CDR3. CDR1 and CDR2 from the germline V gene are LNHDA and SQIVND (reference sequence). The CDR3 protein is CASSIAYTGYGYTF. The DNA for the CDR3 is TGTGCCAGTAGTATCGCATACACTGGATATGGCTACACCTTC. The full variable domain, with the rest looked up from reference TRBV19 and TRBJ1-2, is DGGITQSPKYLFRKEGQNVTLSCEQNLNHDAMYWYRQDPGQGLRLIYYSQIVNDFQKGDIAEGYSVSREKKESFPLTVTSAQKNPTAFYLCASSIAYTGYGYTFGSGTRLTVV.

The V gene is TRBV5-6, the J gene TRBJ1-2; D unresolved. This CDR3 comprises 14 residues. V was trimmed by 4 bases and J by 4 bases, leaving 14 bases between them. CDR1 and CDR2 (germline): SGHDT, YYEEEE. Written as DNA, the CDR3 is TGTGCCAGCAGCCCTGGAACGGGGTTCTATGGCTACACCTTC. The encoded protein is CASSPGTGFYGYTF.

This clone occurred a few times. The V and J genes are TRBV19 and TRBJ1-5, with D perhaps matching TRBD1 (5 bases). Looked up from germline, CDR1 is LNHDA and CDR2 is SQIVND (reference sequence). The CDR3 contains 13 residues. V lost 9 bases, J lost 7 bases, and 16 bases lay in between. As DNA, the CDR3 is TGTGCCAGCCAACTGAGGGGAATCCAGCCCCAGCATTTT. The encoded protein is CASQLRGIQPQHF. Based on the CDR3 plus reference TRBV19 and TRBJ1-5, the full variable domain is DGGITQSPKYLFRKEGQNVTLSCEQNLNHDAMYWYRQDPGQGLRLIYYSQIVNDFQKGDIAEGYSVSREKKESFPLTVTSAQKNPTAFYLCASQLRGIQPQHFGDGTRLSIL.

The rearrangement links TRBV28 to TRBJ1-2; D uncertain. Germline CDR1 reads MDHEN; CDR2 reads SYDVKM. Trimming pared 6 bases from V and 4 bases from J, leaving 12 bases between. The CDR3 runs to 13 residues. CDR3 region: CASSLDGSYGYTF. CDR3 DNA sequence: TGTGCCAGCAGCCTGGATGGGAGCTATGGCTACACCTTC.

This chain links TRBV29-1 with TRBJ1-1; TRBD1 agrees at 7 bases. Unmatched junction bases numbered 8, after V lost 5 bases and J lost 5 bases. This CDR3 is 13 amino acids long. The germline CDR1 and CDR2 sequences are SQVTM and ANQGSEA. The CDR3 region is CSVNRQGLTEAFF. The CDR3 coding sequence is TGCAGCGTTAACCGACAGGGTTTGACTGAAGCTTTCTTT.

The chain's CDR3 is CASSTGQGTSGYYSYEQYF. As DNA, the CDR3 is TGTGCCAGCAGCACCGGACAGGGGACTAGCGGGTACTACTCCTACGAGCAGTACTTC. The V and J genes are TRBV28 and TRBJ2-7; 12 bases fit TRBD2. CDR1 and CDR2 from the germline V gene are MDHEN and SYDVKM. The CDR3 covers 19 residues. V shed 6 bases and J 0 bases; nucleotides not matched to a gene: 15.

Concerning this clone: Other DNA sequences within the sample encode an identical CDR3. The chain links TRBV19 to TRBJ2-1, with D unresolved. This CDR3 spans 13 amino acids. The V gene's germline CDR1 is LNHDA and CDR2 SQIVND (reference sequence). Trimming cost V 3 bases and J 5 bases, with 8 bases left between them. The DNA for the CDR3 is TGTGCCAGTAGTATCGCAAGAAACAATGAGCAGTTCTTC. Its translation is CASSIARNNEQFF.

This clone was observed a single time. The V gene is TRBV11-1, the J gene TRBJ2-7; TRBD1 agrees at 9 bases. Germline V lookup: CDR1 SGHAT, CDR2 FQDESV (reference sequence). J gave up 6 bases and V 2 bases, and 8 bases lay outside the gene matches. CDR3 length: 15 amino acids. The CDR3 sequence is CASSLTGTGIAEQYF. Here the CDR3 DNA reads TGTGCCAGCAGCTTAACGGGGACAGGGATCGCCGAGCAGTACTTC. The full variable domain, with the rest looked up from reference TRBV11-1 and TRBJ2-7, is EAEVAQSPRYKITEKSQAVAFWCDPISGHATLYWYRQILGQGPELLVQFQDESVVDDSQLPKDRFSAERLKGVDSTLKIQPAELGDSAMYLCASSLTGTGIAEQYFGPGTRLTVT.

Of note for this clone: The identical CDR3 is also encoded by other nucleotide sequences in the sample. The chain uses TRBV15 and TRBJ2-5; D tentatively fits TRBD1 or TRBD2 (6 bases each). The CDR3 has 15 residues. The V gene's germline CDR1 is LNHNV and CDR2 YYDKDF (reference sequence). Trimming cost V 0 bases and J 2 bases, with 10 bases left between them. The CDR3 coding sequence is TGTGCCACCAGCAGAGATCTAGGGGGGCAAGAGACCCAGTACTTC. This gives the protein CATSRDLGGQETQYF.

The chain uses TRBV6-1 and TRBJ1-5; a possible D gene is TRBD1 (5 bases). Trimming left V 4 bases short and J 7 bases short, with 20 bases between. This CDR3 comprises 16 residues. Germline values: CDR1 MNHNS, CDR2 SASEGT. The CDR3 nucleotides are TGTGCCAGCAGTGTCCCCCGGGGGGGAGCAGGACAGCCCCAGCATTTT. It yields the protein CASSVPRGGAGQPQHF.

V and J are TRBV19 and TRBJ2-1; 9 nucleotides match TRBD1. Trimming cost V 2 bases and J 7 bases; bases outside gene matches: 3. This CDR3 is 14 amino acids long. The V gene's germline CDR1 is LNHDA and CDR2 SQIVND (reference sequence). The CDR3 DNA is TGTGCCAGTAGTATATCGGACAGGGGTAATGAGCAGTTCTTC. It codes for CASSISDRGNEQFF.

On this clone: This CDR3 is also generated by other DNA sequences in the sample. The V and J genes are TRBV4-1 and TRBJ1-1, with a possible D match to TRBD1 (6 bases). Looked up from germline, CDR1 is MGHRA and CDR2 is YSYEKL. V shed 3 bases and J shed 0 bases, with 11 bases lying between them. The CDR3 length is 15 residues. CDR3 sequence: CASSQTQGLNTEAFF. The CDR3 DNA reads as TGCGCCAGCAGCCAGACACAGGGTTTGAACACTGAAGCTTTCTTT.

The V gene is TRBV9, the J gene TRBJ2-1; TRBD1 is a possible D gene (7 bases). Per germline, CDR1 SGDLS and CDR2 YYNGEE. The CDR3 is 19 residues long. The germline V and J ends were trimmed by 0 bases and 8 bases, with 27 bases remaining between them. The CDR3 nucleotides read TGTGCCAGCAGCGTAGGTGGAGGGGGCATCTCTAGCTTTACAGATGAGCAGTTCTTC. Translation gives CASSVGGGGISSFTDEQFF.

The chain has TRBV11-2 and TRBJ2-7; D might be TRBD1 (6 bases). The CDR3 totals 15 residues. Germline CDR1 reads SGHAT; CDR2 reads FQNNGV. Deletions cut 1 base from V and 6 bases from J, with 16 bases between. The CDR3 loop reads CASSLGTAKIFEQYF. CDR3 bases: TGTGCCAGCAGCTTAGGGACAGCAAAAATATTCGAGCAGTACTTC.

This chain uses TRBV7-9 with TRBJ1-5, with TRBD1 matching over 10 bases. Per germline, CDR1 SEHNR and CDR2 FQNEAQ (reference sequence). The CDR3 runs 19 residues. The V and J ends lost 1 base and 1 base, in that order; junction bases with no gene match: 10. CDR3 DNA: TGTGCCAGCAGCTTAGTGGGGACAGGGGAAGGATGGAGCAATCAGCCCCAGCATTTT. Its translation is CASSLVGTGEGWSNQPQHF.

This clone was seen a few times. The rearrangement joins TRBV29-1 to TRBJ1-1, with D perhaps TRBD1 (6 bases). The CDR3 runs to 16 residues. V was pared by 6 bases and J by 0 bases, with 20 bases between. Germline assignment: CDR1 SQVTM and CDR2 ANQGSEA. The CDR3 protein is CSVPPYSDSMNTEAFF. In DNA, the CDR3 is TGCAGCGTGCCCCCATACTCGGACAGTATGAACACTGAAGCTTTCTTT.

The chain combines TRBV28 with TRBJ1-1; D is unclear. CDR3 length: 13 amino acids. The V gene lost 7 bases and the J gene lost 0 bases, with 9 bases spanning the gap. The germline V gene encodes CDR1 MDHEN and CDR2 SYDVKM. The CDR3 spells CASTDTLNTEAFF. The CDR3 DNA sequence: TGTGCCAGCACCGACACGCTGAACACTGAAGCTTTCTTT.